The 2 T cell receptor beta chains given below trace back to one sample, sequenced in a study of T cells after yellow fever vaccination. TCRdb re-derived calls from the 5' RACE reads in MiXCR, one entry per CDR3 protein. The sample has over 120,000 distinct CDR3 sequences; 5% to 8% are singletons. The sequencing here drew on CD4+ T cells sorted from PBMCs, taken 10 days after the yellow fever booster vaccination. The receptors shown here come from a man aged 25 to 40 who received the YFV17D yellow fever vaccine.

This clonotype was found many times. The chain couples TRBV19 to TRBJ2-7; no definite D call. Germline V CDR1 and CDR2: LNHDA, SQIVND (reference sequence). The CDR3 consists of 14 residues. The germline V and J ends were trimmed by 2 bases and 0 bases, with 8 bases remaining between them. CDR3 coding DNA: TGTGCCAGTAGTATACCTGGCGGCTCCTACGAGCAGTACTTC. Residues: CASSIPGGSYEQYF. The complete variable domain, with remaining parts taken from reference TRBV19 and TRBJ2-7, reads DGGITQSPKYLFRKEGQNVTLSCEQNLNHDAMYWYRQDPGQGLRLIYYSQIVNDFQKGDIAEGYSVSREKKESFPLTVTSAQKNPTAFYLCASSIPGGSYEQYFGPGTRLTVT.

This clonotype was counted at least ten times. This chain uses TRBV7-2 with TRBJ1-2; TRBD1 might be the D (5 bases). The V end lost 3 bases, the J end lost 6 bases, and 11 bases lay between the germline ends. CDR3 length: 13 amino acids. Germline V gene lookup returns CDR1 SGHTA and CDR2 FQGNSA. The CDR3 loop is CASSFGGWDGYTF. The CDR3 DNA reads TGTGCCAGCAGCTTTGGGGGGTGGGATGGCTACACCTTC.